Listed here are 20 T cell receptor beta chains from one sample, sequenced in a study of T cell changes during pregnancy in multiple sclerosis (dated by TCRdb to the late 2010s). Preparation of the library involved the immunoSEQ multiplex PCR assay. TCRdb retrieved this table from immuneACCESS and kept in-frame rearrangements only. Not all clones are present; in checked studies, unresolved V genes account for under half, and no reason is known for the remainder. The sample table contains around 61,000 clones; only one count was recorded for 75% to 90% of them. Of the sample, approximately 1% falls within the top ten clones. The sample here was peripheral blood, taken in the first trimester of pregnancy. The receptors stem from a female donor in good health, enrolled as a control in a pregnancy study.

The DNA for the CDR3 is TGTGCCAGCAGCTTAGAGGGACAGGGAGTCCTCTACGAGCAGTACTTC. Translated: CASSLEGQGVLYEQYF. The chain has TRBV11-1 and TRBJ2-7; 9 nucleotides agree with TRBD1. The junction had 7 bases not matched to a gene; V was cut back by 1 base and J by 3 bases. CDR1 is SGHAT, CDR2 FQDESV, per germline (reference sequence). The CDR3 runs to 16 residues.

The chain joins TRBV5-5 to TRBJ1-6, with 9 nucleotides matching TRBD1. CDR1 and CDR2 from the germline V gene are SGHKS and YYEKEE (reference sequence). This CDR3 has 18 residues. Germline trimming cut 0 bases from V and 5 bases from J; bases unmatched to any gene: 9. CDR3 coding DNA: TGTGCCAGCAGCTTGGAGCCTCGGGGACAGGGCAATAATTCACCCCTCCACTTT. Translation gives CASSLEPRGQGNNSPLHF. Combining the CDR3 with reference TRBV5-5 and TRBJ1-6 gives the whole variable domain DAGVTQSPTHLIKTRGQQVTLRCSPISGHKSVSWYQQVLGQGPQFIFQYYEKEERGRGNFPDRFSARQFPNYSSELNVNALLLGDSALYLCASSLEPRGQGNNSPLHFGNGTRLTVT.

V usage is TRBV19 and J usage is TRBJ1-2; unclear D gene. The CDR3 has 16 residues. Germline-derived CDR1 and CDR2 are LNHDA and SQIVND (reference sequence). V gave up 3 bases and J gave up 7 bases, with 21 bases separating them. DNA for the CDR3: TGTGCCAGTAGTATCGCGAGGAGCCCGGGATCTGGTGGCTACACCTTC. Its protein product is CASSIARSPGSGGYTF.

CDR3 region: CASSKTPGIFDEKLFF. In nucleotides, the CDR3 is TGTGCCAGCAGCAAAACCCCAGGGATATTCGATGAAAAACTGTTTTTT. The chain employs TRBV7-2 and TRBJ1-4, with a tentative D call TRBD1 (5 bases). Trimming removed 5 bases at V and 6 bases at J, with 19 bases between. Germline V gives CDR1 SGHTA, CDR2 FQGNSA. The CDR3 totals 16 residues.

The chain recombines TRBV4-3 with TRBJ2-6; D may be TRBD1 (5 bases). Germline V gene sequence: CDR1 LGHNA, CDR2 YSLEER. CDR3 length equals 18 residues. V lost 4 bases to trimming and J lost 0 bases, with 16 bases between them. The CDR3 spells CASSPRPTVSSGANVLTF. DNA for the CDR3: TGCGCCAGCAGCCCCCGACCGACAGTGAGCTCTGGGGCCAACGTCCTGACTTTC.

CDR3 bases: TGTGCCAGCAGCTTGAACCGAGGCTACGAGCAGTACTTC. Translating it yields CASSLNRGYEQYF. The chain is built from TRBV5-4 and TRBJ2-7, with D hard to call. The CDR3 is 13 residues long. Germline values: CDR1 SGHNT, CDR2 YYREEE (reference sequence). The ends were cut back, 1 base at V and 3 bases at J, with 8 bases in the middle. Full variable domain (outside the CDR3, taken from reference TRBV5-4 and TRBJ2-7): ETGVTQSPTHLIKTRGQQVTLRCSSQSGHNTVSWYQQALGQGPQFIFQYYREEENGRGNFPPRFSGLQFPNYSSELNVNALELDDSALYLCASSLNRGYEQYFGPGTRLTVT.

V is TRBV5-4 and J is TRBJ2-7; TRBD1 agrees at 8 bases. There are 16 residues in the CDR3. Germline V CDR1 and CDR2: SGHNT, YYREEE (reference sequence). V lost 0 bases, J lost 2 bases, and 7 bases stayed unmatched. Here the CDR3 DNA reads TGTGCCAGCAGCTTGGCCGTTACAGGGGGTGCCTACGAGCAGTACTTC. This translates into CASSLAVTGGAYEQYF.

J is TRBJ1-2 and V is TRBV6-1, with 12 bases that match TRBD1. Germline trimming cut 3 bases from V and 8 bases from J; bases unmatched to any gene: 7. This CDR3 region has 15 residues. CDR1 MNHNS and CDR2 SASEGT come from the germline V gene. CDR3 loop: CASSDPGQGAEGYTF. The CDR3 DNA follows: TGTGCCAGCAGTGACCCGGGACAGGGGGCGGAGGGCTACACCTTC.

The chain couples TRBV11-3 to TRBJ2-1, with D possibly TRBD2 on 6 matching bases. CDR1 is SGHNT, CDR2 YENEEA, per germline. This CDR3 has 16 residues. V was clipped by 1 base and J by 0 bases, with 10 bases between them. CDR3 DNA sequence: TGTGCCAGCAGCTTAGCGGGAGAAATCTCCTACAATGAGCAGTTCTTC. Residues: CASSLAGEISYNEQFF.

J is TRBJ1-2 and V is TRBV14, with D hard to call. V lost 0 bases to trimming and J lost 0 bases, with 14 bases between them. CDR1 SGHDN and CDR2 FVKESK come from the germline V gene. The CDR3 is 17 amino acids. CDR3 sequence: CASSQESRRGANYGYTF. The CDR3, as DNA: TGTGCCAGCAGCCAAGAGTCACGACGGGGAGCTAACTATGGCTACACCTTC.

The genes are TRBV7-9 and TRBJ1-1; 7 bases are shared with TRBD1. In germline, CDR1 is SEHNR, CDR2 FQNEAQ (reference sequence). The length of the CDR3 is 15 residues. V shed 3 bases, J shed 5 bases, and the junction held 9 bases outside the gene matches. The CDR3 DNA reads as TGTGCCAGCAGCTTGGCCGGAGGGGGCGGGACTGAAGCTTTCTTT. Translated, it gives CASSLAGGGGTEAFF.

Only one count was recorded for this clone. The chain is built from TRBV11-1 and TRBJ2-3; 7 bases line up with TRBD1. Germline V lookup: CDR1 SGHAT, CDR2 FQDESV (reference sequence). V lost 3 bases to trimming and J lost 4 bases; unmatched junction nucleotides: 10. The CDR3 is made up of 16 amino acids. The CDR3 bases are TGTGCCAGCAGCTTTCCGGGACCCACAGGGGCAGATACGCAGTATTTT. This codes for CASSFPGPTGADTQYF.

The CDR3 sequence: CASSRGRGTNTEAFF. CDR3 in DNA: TGTGCCAGCAGCCGGGGACGCGGGACGAACACTGAAGCTTTCTTT. The chain links TRBV7-2 to TRBJ1-1; D might be TRBD1 (5 bases). CDR3 length equals 15 residues. From germline, CDR1 is SGHTA and CDR2 FQGNSA. V was pared by 5 bases and J by 1 base, with 14 bases between. The variable domain in full, completed from reference TRBV7-2 and TRBJ1-1, reads GAGVSQSPSNKVTEKGKDVELRCDPISGHTALYWYRQSLGQGLEFLIYFQGNSAPDKSGLPSDRFSAERTGGSVSTLTIQRTQQEDSAVYLCASSRGRGTNTEAFFGQGTRLTVV.

V and J are TRBV27 and TRBJ1-4, with 8 positions matching TRBD1. Trimming at V came to 5 bases and at J to 0 bases, leaving 8 bases not matched to a gene. Germline CDR1 is MNHEY and CDR2 is SMNVEV (reference sequence). This CDR3 spans 17 amino acids. The chain's CDR3 is CASSHDRGLATNEKLFF. CDR3 bases: TGTGCCAGCAGTCATGACAGGGGCCTGGCAACTAATGAAAAACTGTTTTTT.

The CDR3 loop reads CASSSRGAYEQYF. The CDR3 DNA reads TGTGCCAGCAGTTCCCGGGGAGCCTACGAGCAGTACTTC. This chain uses TRBV27 with TRBJ2-7; D might be TRBD2 (5 bases). Germline V CDR1 and CDR2: MNHEY, SMNVEV (reference sequence). The CDR3 is 13 amino acids. The V end lost 4 bases, the J end lost 2 bases, and 9 bases lay between the germline ends.

V gene TRBV11-2 combines with J gene TRBJ1-5, with D unresolved. Deletions cut 4 bases from V and 7 bases from J, with 11 bases between. This CDR3 has 13 amino acids. The V gene's germline CDR1 is SGHAT and CDR2 FQNNGV. CDR3 nucleotide sequence: TGTGCCAGCAGCTCAGGAACGAGACAGCCCCAGCATTTT. Residues: CASSSGTRQPQHF.

This CDR3 is CASSVATGLGTGELFF. As DNA, the CDR3 is TGTGCCAGCAGCGTAGCTACAGGGTTAGGCACCGGGGAGCTGTTTTTT. This sequence joins TRBV9 and TRBJ2-2; D might be TRBD1 (6 bases). With 0 bases removed from V and 4 bases from J, the gap between germline ends came to 13 bases. The length of the CDR3 is 16 residues. Germline V lookup: CDR1 SGDLS, CDR2 YYNGEE.

This clone was detected only once. The chain combines TRBV4-3 with TRBJ1-1; D gene ambiguous. CDR3 length: 16 residues. CDR1 is LGHNA and CDR2 is YSLEER in the germline V gene. Trimming stripped 0 bases from V and 2 bases from J, with 13 bases between. Here the CDR3 reads CASSQDRGSGNTEAFF. CDR3 coding DNA: TGCGCCAGCAGCCAAGATAGAGGCAGCGGAAACACTGAAGCTTTCTTT.

J is TRBJ1-2 and V is TRBV5-1; TRBD1 matches at 8 bases. Germline V gene lookup returns CDR1 SGHRS and CDR2 YFSETQ. Losses at the gene ends were 3 bases for V and 6 bases for J; bases not matched to a gene: 7. This CDR3 is 14 amino acids long. CDR3 protein: CASSWTGLRDGYTF. The DNA of the CDR3 is TGCGCCAGCAGCTGGACAGGGTTACGGGATGGCTACACCTTC.

The chain links TRBV13 to TRBJ1-5; 10 bases match TRBD1. The V segment lost 4 bases and the J segment 2 bases; nucleotides outside the gene matches: 11. Germline loops: CDR1 PRHDT, CDR2 FYEKMQ (reference sequence). This CDR3 comprises 18 residues. CDR3 protein: CASSSRDRGVSGNQPQHF. CDR3 nucleotides: TGTGCCAGCAGCTCCCGGGACAGGGGCGTCTCGGGCAATCAGCCCCAGCATTTT.